One and the same sample provided the 23 T cell receptor beta chains below, sequenced in a study of Graves' ophthalmopathy and Graves' hyperthyroidism. The study amplified TCR beta CDR3 regions using RNA transcripts. HTBI primers primed a first-round RT-PCR, and a second-round multiplex PCR followed. MiXCR, run by TCRdb on the multiplex PCR reads, gives a single entry per CDR3 protein. Counted here are about 390,000 distinct CDR3 sequences, about 16% occurring once; the ten biggest clones make up roughly 7%. Sequences were obtained from peripheral blood. These TCRs come from a woman aged 18-29 years with stable Graves' hyperthyroidism.

At least ten counts were recorded for this clonotype. The chain recombines TRBV5-1 with TRBJ1-2, with D possibly matching TRBD1 (6 bases). The CDR3 sequence is 12 residues long. V was trimmed by 1 base and J by 7 bases, leaving 8 bases between them. Germline V lookup: CDR1 SGHRS, CDR2 YFSETQ. The CDR3 DNA follows: TGCGCCAGCAGCTTGCAACAGGGTGGCTACACCTTC. Its protein product is CASSLQQGGYTF.

This clonotype came up a few times. This chain links TRBV27 with TRBJ1-3; possibly TRBD1 for D (6 bases). Germline V gene data show CDR1 as MNHEY and CDR2 as SMNVEV (reference sequence). Trimming removed 6 bases at V and 4 bases at J, with 16 bases between. CDR3 length equals 15 residues. DNA of the CDR3: TGTGCCAGCAGGGGTTCGGGGGGCTTCGGAAACACCATATATTTT. Translation: CASRGSGGFGNTIYF.

Notes on this clonotype: Since a much larger clone is just one base distant, this may be a read error. The V and J genes are TRBV14 and TRBJ2-5, with a possible D match to TRBD2 (6 bases). CDR1 is SGHDN, CDR2 FVKESK, per germline. The CDR3 runs to 17 residues. The CDR3 bases are TGTGCCAGCAACCCCCTACTCAAGCGGGTCCTCCAAGAGACCAAGTACTTC. As protein: CASNPLLKRVLQETKYF.

There are many counts of this clonotype. This chain connects TRBV6-4 to TRBJ2-2; tentatively, D is TRBD2 (6 bases). This CDR3 has 14 residues. Trimming took 8 bases from V and 1 from J, leaving 11 bases between them. The germline CDR1 and CDR2 sequences are MRHNA and SNTAGT. CDR3 protein: CASGGTENTGELFF. The DNA for the CDR3 is TGTGCCAGCGGGGGGACGGAGAACACCGGGGAGCTGTTTTTT.

Concerning this clonotype itself: Its ends do not fully match the called genes, so a read error is possible. V usage is TRBV20-1 and J usage is TRBJ2-5; D tentatively reads TRBD1 or TRBD2 (5 bases each). The length of the CDR3 is 14 residues. Per germline, CDR1 DFQATT and CDR2 SNEGSKA (reference sequence). CDR3 bases: TGCAGCGCTAGAGTCGGGGCACAGCAAGAGACCCAGTACTTC. This codes for CSARVGAQQETQYF.

The chain combines TRBV19 with TRBJ1-2; the D is unclear. The CDR3 is 16 amino acids. CDR1 is LNHDA, CDR2 SQIVND, per germline (reference sequence). The germline V and J ends were trimmed by 0 bases and 8 bases, with 19 bases remaining between them. In DNA, the CDR3 is TGTGCCAGTAGTATAGATCCTCGGAGGACCACCGGAGGCTACACCTTC. As protein: CASSIDPRRTTGGYTF.

This clonotype was detected ten times or more. The chain has TRBV19 and TRBJ2-5, with 8 bases aligning to TRBD2. Unmatched junction bases numbered 14, after V lost 6 bases and J lost 5 bases. The CDR3 runs 16 residues. The germline V gene encodes CDR1 LNHDA and CDR2 SQIVND (reference sequence). The CDR3 here is CASSPTLAREGETQYF. In DNA, the CDR3 is TGTGCCAGTAGCCCCACCTTAGCTCGGGAGGGCGAGACCCAGTACTTC. Together with reference TRBV19 and TRBJ2-5, the CDR3 gives the full variable domain: DGGITQSPKYLFRKEGQNVTLSCEQNLNHDAMYWYRQDPGQGLRLIYYSQIVNDFQKGDIAEGYSVSREKKESFPLTVTSAQKNPTAFYLCASSPTLAREGETQYFGPGTRLLVL.

This clonotype was picked up many times. V gene TRBV11-2 combines with J gene TRBJ2-7, with D tentatively TRBD1 (6 bases). With 5 bases removed from V and 2 bases from J, the gap between germline ends came to 13 bases. Germline V gene lookup returns CDR1 SGHAT and CDR2 FQNNGV. The CDR3 totals 14 residues. In DNA form, the CDR3 reads TGTGCCAGCAGCCGGACGACAGGACCCTACGAGCAGTACTTC. Translated: CASSRTTGPYEQYF.

In this sample, this clonotype turned up many times. V is TRBV6-1 and J is TRBJ2-7; TRBD1 is a possible D gene (5 bases). Germline assignment: CDR1 MNHNS and CDR2 SASEGT. The CDR3 is made up of 13 amino acids. Trimming cost V 4 bases and J 6 bases, with 13 bases left between them. As DNA, the CDR3 is TGTGCCAGCAGTGTTGACAGCTTTCGCGAGCAGTACTTC. Amino acids: CASSVDSFREQYF.

The rearrangement uses TRBV7-2 and TRBJ2-2; the D gene is possibly TRBD2 (5 bases). V lost 5 bases and J lost 6, with 16 bases in between. Germline V CDR1 and CDR2: SGHTA, FQGNSA. This CDR3 has 15 amino acids. CDR3 nucleotides: TGTGCCAGCAGCCCAAGAGCTCCTAGCCCCGGGGAGCTGTTTTTT. Amino acids: CASSPRAPSPGELFF.

This clonotype was counted many times. The V gene is TRBV2, the J gene TRBJ2-7, with 9 positions matching TRBD2. This CDR3 contains 15 residues. Unmatched junction bases numbered 4, after V lost 4 bases and J lost 0 bases. Per the germline V gene, CDR1 is SNHLY and CDR2 is FYNNEI. The chain's CDR3 is CASSALRGGSYEQYF. CDR3 DNA sequence: TGTGCCAGCAGTGCTTTGCGGGGGGGCTCCTACGAGCAGTACTTC. Variable domain in full (rest from reference TRBV2 and TRBJ2-7): EPEVTQTPSHQVTQMGQEVILRCVPISNHLYFYWYRQILGQKVEFLVSFYNNEISEKSEIFDDQFSVERPDGSNFTLKIRSTKLEDSAMYFCASSALRGGSYEQYFGPGTRLTVT.

The chain combines TRBV2 with TRBJ1-5, with D perhaps TRBD1 (6 bases). V lost 3 bases, J lost 5 bases, and 14 bases lay in between. Looked up from germline, CDR1 is SNHLY and CDR2 is FYNNEI. The CDR3 totals 15 residues. CDR3 nucleotides: TGTGCCAGCAGTGAGCGTCAGGGGTCCTATCAGCCCCAGCATTTT. It encodes CASSERQGSYQPQHF.

This clonotype has ten or more counts. V is TRBV15 and J is TRBJ1-6; D is ambiguous. The V gene lost 0 bases and the J gene lost 7 bases, with 10 bases spanning the gap. Germline CDR1 and CDR2: LNHNV and YYDKDF (reference sequence). The CDR3 totals 15 residues. CDR3 loop: CATSRDTSVNSPLHF. The CDR3 DNA reads as TGTGCCACCAGCAGAGATACCAGCGTCAATTCACCCCTCCACTTT. Filled out from reference TRBV15 and TRBJ1-6, the complete variable domain reads DAMVIQNPRYQVTQFGKPVTLSCSQTLNHNVMYWYQQKSSQAPKLLFHYYDKDFNNEADTPDNFQSRRPNTSFCFLDIRSPGLGDTAMYLCATSRDTSVNSPLHFGNGTRLTVT.

This clonotype appeared many times. This sequence joins TRBV27 and TRBJ1-5, with D perhaps TRBD1 (6 bases). Trimming stripped 2 bases from V and 0 bases from J, with 26 bases between. The CDR3 length is 21 residues. The germline gives CDR1 MNHEY, CDR2 SMNVEV (reference sequence). CDR3 sequence reads: CASSLRGRLGQGRYSNQPQHF. DNA for the CDR3: TGTGCCAGCAGTTTACGTGGGAGATTAGGGCAGGGGCGATATAGCAATCAGCCCCAGCATTTT.

This clonotype showed up just a few times. This chain joins TRBV10-1 and TRBJ2-2, with TRBD2 identical over 7 bases. V dropped 2 bases and J dropped 7; count of bases not matched to a gene: 4. From germline, CDR1 is WNHNN and CDR2 SYGVQD (reference sequence). CDR3 length: 14 amino acids. This CDR3 reads CASSEEPGGGELFF. CDR3 DNA: TGCGCCAGCAGTGAGGAACCGGGAGGCGGGGAGCTGTTTTTT.

This clonotype was detected ten times or more. This chain connects TRBV4-1 to TRBJ1-3; D not certain. The CDR3 has 12 amino acids. Germline V CDR1 and CDR2: MGHRA, YSYEKL. Trimming removed 2 bases from V and 6 bases from J, with 5 bases in between. CDR3 amino acids: CASSQTENTIYF. The CDR3 DNA reads as TGCGCCAGCAGCCAAACCGAAAACACCATATATTTT.

As for this clonotype: This may come from a read error, since a much larger clone is one base off. The gene calls are TRBV28 and TRBJ1-1; D perhaps matches TRBD1 (5 bases). Germline lookup yields CDR1 MDHEN and CDR2 SYDVKM. The CDR3 sequence is 12 residues long. The CDR3 region has the DNA TGTGCCAGCAAGCAGGGCGGGACTGAAGCTTGCTTT. Its translation: CASKQGGTEACF. Supplemented by reference TRBV28 and TRBJ1-1, the full variable domain reads DVKVTQSSRYLVKRTGEKVFLECVQDMDHENMFWYRQDPGLGLRLIYFSYDVKMKEKGDIPEGYSVSREKKERFSLILESASTNQTSMYLCASKQGGTEACFGQGTRLTVV.

In this sample, this clonotype turned up many times. The rearrangement joins TRBV12-3 or TRBV12-4 to TRBJ1-2; a weak D match, TRBD1 (6 bases). The CDR3 covers 15 residues. V was shortened by 10 bases and J by 4 bases, with 22 bases between the two germline ends. CDR3 protein: CATQTRYREFYGYTF. Here the CDR3 DNA reads TGTGCCACGCAAACCCGGTACAGGGAATTCTATGGCTACACCTTC.

This clonotype was seen at least ten times. The rearrangement uses TRBV19 and TRBJ1-6; 8 nucleotides align to TRBD1. V was clipped by 5 bases and J by 7 bases; unmatched bases: 7. Germline CDR1 reads LNHDA; CDR2 reads SQIVND (reference sequence). CDR3 length: 15 residues. CDR3 protein: CASSLFTGGNSPLHF. In DNA, the CDR3 is TGTGCCAGTAGTCTGTTCACAGGGGGAAATTCACCCCTCCACTTT.

This clonotype has at least ten counts. The V gene is TRBV7-8, the J gene TRBJ1-5; no reliable D call. CDR1 and CDR2 from the germline V gene are SGHVS and FQNEAQ. V lost 8 bases and J lost 9, with 14 bases in between. CDR3 length: 12 residues. CDR3 bases: TGTGCCAGCTGCGGACTCGGACGGCCCCAGCATTTT. It is translated as CASCGLGRPQHF.

This clonotype showed up many times. The V call is TRBV7-3, the J call TRBJ2-7; D is uncertain. The V end lost 0 bases, the J end lost 0 bases, and 9 bases lay between the germline ends. CDR3 length equals 15 residues. CDR1 and CDR2 from the germline V gene are SGHTA and FQGTGA. The CDR3 DNA is TGTGCCAGCAGCTTAACATTCGGACCCTCCTACGAGCAGTACTTC. Protein product: CASSLTFGPSYEQYF.

This clonotype was seen at least ten times. This rearrangement joins TRBV28 to TRBJ2-5; possibly TRBD1 or TRBD2 for D (5 bases each). The V end lost 10 bases, the J end lost 0 bases, and 21 bases lay between the germline ends. Germline V gives CDR1 MDHEN, CDR2 SYDVKM. The CDR3 is made up of 16 amino acids. Here the CDR3 reads CATKGRDSLYQETQYF. CDR3 DNA sequence: TGTGCCACCAAGGGACGCGACAGCCTGTACCAAGAGACCCAGTACTTC. Filled out from reference TRBV28 and TRBJ2-5, the complete variable domain reads DVKVTQSSRYLVKRTGEKVFLECVQDMDHENMFWYRQDPGLGLRLIYFSYDVKMKEKGDIPEGYSVSREKKERFSLILESASTNQTSMYLCATKGRDSLYQETQYFGPGTRLLVL.

The rearrangement joins TRBV27 to TRBJ2-2; D possibly corresponds to TRBD1 (6 bases). Deletions cut 6 bases from V and 7 bases from J, with 12 bases between. The CDR3 loop spans 13 amino acids. Looked up from germline, CDR1 is MNHEY and CDR2 is SMNVEV (reference sequence). The CDR3 DNA sequence: TGTGCCAGCAGGAAGTTGACAGGCGGGGAGCTGTTTTTT. Residues: CASRKLTGGELFF.